The 13 T cell receptor beta chains below come from one sample, sequenced in a study of blood T cell repertoires in COVID-19. The table came from immunoSEQ multiplex PCR; TCRdb's copy has only in-frame clones and leaves some out. The sample shows around 300,000 clones, about nine tenths of them seen only once. Specimen: peripheral blood. These TCRs come from a woman between 35 and 50 years old with acute or convalescent COVID-19.

This clone was observed at least ten times. The CDR3 reads CASSLRTGNTGELFF. CDR3 bases: TGTGCCAGCTCACTCCGGACAGGGAACACCGGGGAGCTGTTTTTT. The genes are TRBV18 and TRBJ2-2; 7 nucleotides match TRBD1. The V segment lost 4 bases and the J segment 1 base; nucleotides outside the gene matches: 3. The germline CDR1 and CDR2 sequences are KGHSH and LQKENI. The CDR3 runs 15 residues.

Note on this clone: Additional DNA sequences in this sample encode the identical CDR3. V and J are TRBV30 and TRBJ1-3; tentative D call: TRBD1 (5 bases). Trimming pared 0 bases from V and 3 bases from J, leaving 9 bases between. CDR1 and CDR2 from the germline V gene are GTSNPN and SVGIG (reference sequence). The CDR3 is 14 residues long. The CDR3 sequence is CAWSVGGVGNTIYF. The CDR3 DNA is TGTGCCTGGAGTGTAGGAGGGGTTGGAAACACCATATATTTT.

The gene calls are TRBV5-1 and TRBJ1-3; D call uncertain. The V end lost 5 bases, the J end lost 4 bases, and 10 bases lay between the germline ends. Looked up from germline, CDR1 is SGHRS and CDR2 is YFSETQ. This CDR3 spans 13 amino acids. The CDR3 region is CASRTELGNTIYF. CDR3 DNA sequence: TGCGCCAGCAGGACGGAGCTAGGAAACACCATATATTTT.

CDR3 region: CASDGSGSYGYTF. CDR3 bases: TGTGCCAGCGACGGTTCCGGGTCCTATGGCTACACCTTC. V gene TRBV11-2 combines with J gene TRBJ1-2; D not resolved. The CDR3 length is 13 residues. V dropped 8 bases and J dropped 4 bases, with 14 bases sitting between them. From germline, CDR1 is SGHAT and CDR2 FQNNGV.

V and J are TRBV7-9 and TRBJ1-5; D is possibly TRBD1 (5 bases). Germline V CDR1 and CDR2: SEHNR, FQNEAQ (reference sequence). Trimming stripped 5 bases from V and 5 bases from J, with 13 bases between. The CDR3 is 14 amino acids. The CDR3 is CASSRGGRDQPQHF. The DNA of the CDR3 is TGTGCCAGCAGCCGCGGGGGTAGGGATCAGCCCCAGCATTTT.

V is TRBV15 and J is TRBJ1-5; the D is unclear. Germline V gives CDR1 LNHNV, CDR2 YYDKDF (reference sequence). There are 16 residues in the CDR3. V gave up 0 bases and J gave up 2 bases, with 11 bases separating them. CDR3 DNA sequence: TGTGCCACCAGCAGAGAAGGAGGTAGGGGCAATCAGCCCCAGCATTTT. It yields the protein CATSREGGRGNQPQHF.

The CDR3 region is CATLRWGPNYGYTF. CDR3 coding DNA: TGTGCCACCCTGCGCTGGGGGCCGAACTATGGCTACACCTTC. This rearrangement joins TRBV27 to TRBJ1-2; D may be TRBD1 (6 bases). Trimming stripped 10 bases from V and 2 bases from J, with 17 bases between. Germline CDR1 and CDR2: MNHEY and SMNVEV (reference sequence). This CDR3 spans 14 amino acids.

The chain combines TRBV6-1 with TRBJ1-2; D remains ambiguous. CDR1 and CDR2 from the germline V gene are MNHNS and SASEGT. V lost 0 bases to trimming and J lost 4 bases, with 9 bases between them. The CDR3 covers 14 residues. The CDR3 reads CASSEAGRFYGYTF. The CDR3 DNA reads TGTGCCAGCAGTGAAGCGGGCAGGTTCTATGGCTACACCTTC.

The table lists this clone with a count of one. The chain carries TRBV5-1 and TRBJ2-3; 10 nucleotides line up with TRBD1. The V gene's germline CDR1 is SGHRS and CDR2 YFSETQ. The junction had 9 bases not matched to a gene; V was cut back by 4 bases and J by 4 bases. The CDR3 contains 16 residues. DNA of the CDR3: TGCGCCAGCAGCCACGGGACAGGGGATGGGGCAGATACGCAGTATTTT. Its protein product is CASSHGTGDGADTQYF.

In this sample, this clone turned up a few times. This chain uses TRBV2 with TRBJ2-1; TRBD1 is a possible D gene (6 bases). Germline assignment: CDR1 SNHLY and CDR2 FYNNEI. The CDR3 sequence is 13 residues long. V was clipped by 7 bases and J by 4 bases, with 11 bases between them. The CDR3 loop is CASNTQGYNEQFF. The DNA for the CDR3 is TGTGCCAGCAATACACAGGGTTACAATGAGCAGTTCTTC.

The chain recombines TRBV30 with TRBJ1-6; no clear D gene. Between the trimmed V and J ends, which lost 2 bases and 7 bases, there was a span of 9 bases. Per the germline V gene, CDR1 is GTSNPN and CDR2 is SVGIG (reference sequence). This CDR3 region has 13 residues. The CDR3 is CAWSPVTNSPLHF. The CDR3 bases are TGTGCCTGGAGTCCAGTTACAAATTCACCCCTCCACTTT.

This clone occurred once. This sequence joins TRBV6-1 and TRBJ1-4, with 8 bases aligning to TRBD1. The CDR3 contains 15 residues. J lost 6 bases, V lost 3 bases, and 6 bases had no gene match. Germline V lookup: CDR1 MNHNS, CDR2 SASEGT. The CDR3: CASSDMYRGDEKLFF. DNA for the CDR3: TGTGCCAGCAGTGATATGTACAGGGGGGATGAAAAACTGTTTTTT.

The V call is TRBV9, the J call TRBJ2-5; 9 nucleotides agree with TRBD1. With V trimmed by 4 bases and J by 0 bases, 7 bases remained unmatched. This CDR3 spans 16 amino acids. Germline CDR1 SGDLS, CDR2 YYNGEE. The CDR3 region has the DNA TGTGCCAGCAGCCCCCATGACAGGGGGAACCAAGAGACCCAGTACTTC. Residues: CASSPHDRGNQETQYF.